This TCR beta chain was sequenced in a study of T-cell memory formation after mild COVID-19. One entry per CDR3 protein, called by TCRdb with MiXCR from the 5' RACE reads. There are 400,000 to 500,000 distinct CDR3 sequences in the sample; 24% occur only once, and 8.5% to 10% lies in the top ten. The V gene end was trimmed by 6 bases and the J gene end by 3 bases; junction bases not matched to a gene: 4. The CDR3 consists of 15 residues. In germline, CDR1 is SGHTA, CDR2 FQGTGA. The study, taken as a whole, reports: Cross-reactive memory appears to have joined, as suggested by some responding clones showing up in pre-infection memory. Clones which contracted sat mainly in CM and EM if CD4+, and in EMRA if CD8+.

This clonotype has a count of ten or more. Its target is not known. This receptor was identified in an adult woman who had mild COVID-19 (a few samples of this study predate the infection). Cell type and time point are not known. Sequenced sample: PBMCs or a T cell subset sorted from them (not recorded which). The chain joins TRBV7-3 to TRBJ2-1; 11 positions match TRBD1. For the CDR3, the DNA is TGTGCCAGCAGTCCCGGGACAGGGGGCTACAATGAGCAGTTCTTC. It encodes CASSPGTGGYNEQFF.